One sample yielded the 11 T cell receptor beta chains listed below, sequenced in a study of blood T cell repertoires in COVID-19. Generated by immunoSEQ multiplex PCR, the TCRdb table keeps only in-frame clones and is missing some. Among about 230,000 clones listed, around 83% were seen once. The specimen sequenced was peripheral blood. These receptor sequences come from a woman aged 45-60 years with acute or convalescent COVID-19.

The V gene is TRBV5-6, the J gene TRBJ1-4; D unresolved. The ends were cut back, 1 base at V and 7 bases at J, with 11 bases in the middle. The CDR3 sequence is 14 residues long. CDR1 is SGHDT, CDR2 YYEEEE, per germline. This CDR3 is CASSLYGSGEKLFF. In DNA, the CDR3 is TGTGCCAGCAGCTTGTACGGGAGCGGTGAAAAACTGTTTTTT.

This clone was seen only once. The CDR3 DNA reads TGTGCCAGCAGCCCCGAGGGACAGTTGATGAGCAATCAGCCCCAGCATTTT. Amino acid sequence: CASSPEGQLMSNQPQHF. The rearrangement links TRBV7-8 to TRBJ1-5, with TRBD1 matching 7 bases. Germline CDR1 reads SGHVS; CDR2 reads FQNEAQ. CDR3 length equals 17 residues. With 5 bases clipped from V and 1 base from J, the junction kept 11 bases outside the gene matches.

V and J are TRBV6-5 and TRBJ1-2, with TRBD1 matching 8 bases. Germline assignment: CDR1 MNHEY and CDR2 SVGAGI. V gave up 2 bases and J gave up 2 bases; unmatched junction bases: 7. The CDR3 runs to 16 residues. Here the CDR3 DNA reads TGTGCCAGCAGTTACACCAGACAGGGGAAGAACTATGGCTACACCTTC. Translating it yields CASSYTRQGKNYGYTF.

J is TRBJ2-2 and V is TRBV7-2, with D possibly being TRBD1 (5 bases). The CDR3 has 14 amino acids. The germline V gene encodes CDR1 SGHTA and CDR2 FQGNSA. V was cut by 1 base and J by 5 bases, with 8 bases left in between. This CDR3 is CASSLDQGTGELFF. CDR3 nucleotide sequence: TGTGCCAGCAGCTTAGACCAGGGAACCGGGGAGCTGTTTTTT.

V usage is TRBV10-2 and J usage is TRBJ2-5, with 12 bases that match TRBD2. V dropped 7 bases and J dropped 4; count of bases not matched to a gene: 1. The CDR3 is 13 residues long. The V gene's germline CDR1 is WSHSY and CDR2 SAAADI. The CDR3 coding sequence is TGCGCCAGCAAGGGACTAGCGGGAGAGACCCAGTACTTC. Its protein is CASKGLAGETQYF.

The chain employs TRBV15 and TRBJ1-2; unclear D gene. Germline V gene sequence: CDR1 LNHNV, CDR2 YYDKDF (reference sequence). The CDR3 extends over 14 amino acids. The V end lost 1 base, the J end lost 4 bases, and 10 bases lay between the germline ends. The CDR3 spells CATSRAWGGYGYTF. The CDR3 DNA follows: TGTGCCACCAGCAGAGCTTGGGGAGGCTATGGCTACACCTTC.

CDR3 DNA: TGTGCCAGCTCACCACCATCGCGGGAGTTTAGCAATGAGCAGTTCTTC. It specifies CASSPPSREFSNEQFF. The rearrangement uses TRBV18 and TRBJ2-1, with TRBD2 identical over 7 bases. V was pared by 0 bases and J by 6 bases, with 8 bases of the junction left unmatched. This CDR3 is built from 16 residues. Germline values: CDR1 KGHSH, CDR2 LQKENI. The whole variable domain, remainder taken from reference TRBV18 and TRBJ2-1, is NAGVMQNPRHLVRRRGQEARLRCSPMKGHSHVYWYRQLPEEGLKFMVYLQKENIIDESGMPKERFSAEFPKEGPSILRIQQVVRGDSAAYFCASSPPSREFSNEQFFGPGTRLTVL.

The chain recombines TRBV28 with TRBJ2-1; 13 nucleotides agree with TRBD2. Germline CDR1 is MDHEN and CDR2 is SYDVKM. The CDR3 covers 16 residues. Trimming cost V 3 bases and J 9 bases; bases outside gene matches: 8. CDR3 DNA: TGTGCCAGCAGTTTCGGGACTAGCGGGGTCTTTGGTGAGCAGTTCTTC. It encodes CASSFGTSGVFGEQFF.

In this sample, this clone turned up once. The CDR3, as DNA: TGTGCCAGCAGCCTAAGAAGACGCGGGCGGCAGGGGGAATCCCCTCCGGCATATGGCTACACCTTC. Its translation is CASSLRRRGRQGESPPAYGYTF. The gene calls are TRBV3-1 (or the pseudogene TRBV3-2) and TRBJ1-2; 7 bases line up with TRBD1. Germline CDR1 is LGHDT and CDR2 is YNNKEL (reference sequence). Germline trimming cut 4 bases from V and 5 bases from J; bases unmatched to any gene: 31. The CDR3 is 22 amino acids.

J is TRBJ2-1 and V is TRBV7-2; 10 bases are a match to TRBD1. J was trimmed by 4 bases and V by 5 bases; bases with no gene match: 5. Per germline, CDR1 SGHTA and CDR2 FQGNSA. This CDR3 spans 15 amino acids. The CDR3 reads CASSPGQGTYNEQFF. CDR3 DNA: TGTGCCAGCAGCCCGGGACAGGGGACATACAATGAGCAGTTCTTC.

The chain has TRBV28 and TRBJ2-7; a possible D gene is TRBD2 (6 bases). Germline CDR1 is MDHEN and CDR2 is SYDVKM. This CDR3 is built from 16 residues. V lost 6 bases to trimming and J lost 5 bases, with 23 bases between them. CDR3 nucleotide sequence: TGTGCCAGCAGCCAAAGGGATCCGTTGGGGGGACACGAGCAGTACTTC. It yields the protein CASSQRDPLGGHEQYF.